This TCR beta chain was documented in a study of blood T cell repertoires in COVID-19. Germline CDR1 and CDR2: SNHLY and FYNNEI. Between the trimmed V and J ends, which lost 8 bases and 4 bases, there was a span of 13 bases. The CDR3 consists of 13 residues. Assay used: immunoSEQ multiplex PCR; TCRdb lists only in-frame clones, some missing. The top ten clones hold 5.1% of a sample with 200,000 to 250,000 clones, approximately 81% of them seen once. The sequence was collected from a woman in her fifties or sixties who had recovered from COVID-19. The rearrangement uses TRBV2 and TRBJ2-3; D unresolved. The sequenced sample was peripheral blood. The CDR3 sequence is CASEPELPDTQYF. The CDR3 nucleotides read TGTGCCAGCGAGCCTGAACTACCAGATACGCAGTATTTT.